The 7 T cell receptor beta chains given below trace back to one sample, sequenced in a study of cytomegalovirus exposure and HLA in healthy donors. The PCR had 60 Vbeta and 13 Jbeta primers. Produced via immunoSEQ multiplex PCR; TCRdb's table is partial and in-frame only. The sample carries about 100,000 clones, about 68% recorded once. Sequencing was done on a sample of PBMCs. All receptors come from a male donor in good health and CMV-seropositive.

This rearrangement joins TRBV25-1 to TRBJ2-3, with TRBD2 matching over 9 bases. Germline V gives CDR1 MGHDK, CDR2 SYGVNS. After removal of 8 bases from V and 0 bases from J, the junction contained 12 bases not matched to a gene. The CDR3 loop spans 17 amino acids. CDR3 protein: CASAVAGADASTDTQYF. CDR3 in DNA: TGTGCCAGCGCTGTAGCGGGGGCGGATGCTAGCACAGATACGCAGTATTTT.

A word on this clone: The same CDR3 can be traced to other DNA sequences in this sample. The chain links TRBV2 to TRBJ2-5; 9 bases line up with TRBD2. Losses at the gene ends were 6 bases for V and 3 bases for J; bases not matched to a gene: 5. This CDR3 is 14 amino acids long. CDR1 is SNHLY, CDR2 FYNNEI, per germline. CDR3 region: CASSIWTSEETQYF. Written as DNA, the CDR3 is TGTGCCAGCAGCATCTGGACTAGCGAAGAGACCCAGTACTTC. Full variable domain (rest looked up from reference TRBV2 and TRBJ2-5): EPEVTQTPSHQVTQMGQEVILRCVPISNHLYFYWYRQILGQKVEFLVSFYNNEISEKSEIFDDQFSVERPDGSNFTLKIRSTKLEDSAMYFCASSIWTSEETQYFGPGTRLLVL.

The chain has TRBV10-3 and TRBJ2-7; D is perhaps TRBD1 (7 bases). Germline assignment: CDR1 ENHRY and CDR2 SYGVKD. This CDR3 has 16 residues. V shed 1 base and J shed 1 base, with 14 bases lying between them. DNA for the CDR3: TGTGCCATCAGTGAGTTTCAGGGGGGTGGGTCCTACGAGCAGTACTTC. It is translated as CAISEFQGGGSYEQYF.

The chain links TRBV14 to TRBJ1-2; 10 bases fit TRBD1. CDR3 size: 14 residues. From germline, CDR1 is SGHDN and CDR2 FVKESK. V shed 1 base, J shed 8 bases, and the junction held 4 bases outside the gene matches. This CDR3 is CASSQGQGAGGYTF. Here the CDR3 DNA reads TGTGCCAGCAGCCAAGGACAGGGGGCGGGCGGCTACACCTTC.

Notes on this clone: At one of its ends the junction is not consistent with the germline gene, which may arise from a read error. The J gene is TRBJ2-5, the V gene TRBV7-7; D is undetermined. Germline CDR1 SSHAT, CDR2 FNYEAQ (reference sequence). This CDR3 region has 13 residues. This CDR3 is CASSLEGVETQYF. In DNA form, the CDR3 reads TGTGCTAGCAGCTTAGAAGGAGTGGAGACCCAGTACTTC.

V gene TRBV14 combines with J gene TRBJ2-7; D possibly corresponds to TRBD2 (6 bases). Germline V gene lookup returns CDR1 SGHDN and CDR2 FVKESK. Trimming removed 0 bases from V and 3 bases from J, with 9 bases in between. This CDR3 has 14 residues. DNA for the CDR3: TGTGCCAGCAGCCAAGAGCGGGGATTCTACGAGCAGTACTTC. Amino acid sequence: CASSQERGFYEQYF. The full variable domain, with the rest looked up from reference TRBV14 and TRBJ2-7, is EAGVTQFPSHSVIEKGQTVTLRCDPISGHDNLYWYRRVMGKEIKFLLHFVKESKQDESGMPNNRFLAERTGGTYSTLKVQPAELEDSGVYFCASSQERGFYEQYFGPGTRLTVT.

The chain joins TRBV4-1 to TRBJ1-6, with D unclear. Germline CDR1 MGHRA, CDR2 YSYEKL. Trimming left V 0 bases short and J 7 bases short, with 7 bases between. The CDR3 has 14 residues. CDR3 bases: TGCGCCAGCAGCCAAGAAGTCAGGAATTCACCCCTCCACTTT. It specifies CASSQEVRNSPLHF.